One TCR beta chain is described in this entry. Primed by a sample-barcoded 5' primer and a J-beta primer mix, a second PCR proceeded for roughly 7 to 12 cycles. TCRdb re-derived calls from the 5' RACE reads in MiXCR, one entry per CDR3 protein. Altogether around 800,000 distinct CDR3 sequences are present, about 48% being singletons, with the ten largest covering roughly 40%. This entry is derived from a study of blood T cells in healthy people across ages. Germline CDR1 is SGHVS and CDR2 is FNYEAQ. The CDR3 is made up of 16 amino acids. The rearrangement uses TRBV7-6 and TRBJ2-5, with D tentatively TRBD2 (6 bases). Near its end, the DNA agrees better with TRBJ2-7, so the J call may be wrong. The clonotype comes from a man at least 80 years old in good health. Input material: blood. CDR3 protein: CASSSYDLAGSYEQYF. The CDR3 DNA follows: TGTGCCAGCAGCTCCTACGATCTGGCGGGATCCTACGAGCAGTACTTC.